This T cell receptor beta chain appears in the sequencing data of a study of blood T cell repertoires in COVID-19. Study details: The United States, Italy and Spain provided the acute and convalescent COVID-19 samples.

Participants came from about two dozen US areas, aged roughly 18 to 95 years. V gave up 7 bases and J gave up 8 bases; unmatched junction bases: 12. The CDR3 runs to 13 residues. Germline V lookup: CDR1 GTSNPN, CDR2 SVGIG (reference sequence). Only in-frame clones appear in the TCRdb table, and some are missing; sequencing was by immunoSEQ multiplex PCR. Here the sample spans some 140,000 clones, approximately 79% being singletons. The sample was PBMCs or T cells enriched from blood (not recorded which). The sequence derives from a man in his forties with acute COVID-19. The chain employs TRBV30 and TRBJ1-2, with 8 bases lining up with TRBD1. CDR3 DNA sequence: TGTGCCTACGAGACCGGACAGGGTCGCGGCTACACCTTC. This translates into CAYETGQGRGYTF.